The rows below give T cell receptor beta chains drawn from one sample of a study of Graves' ophthalmopathy and Graves' hyperthyroidism. TCRdb reanalysed the multiplex PCR reads using MiXCR and keeps one entry per CDR3 protein. The sample has 400,000 to 500,000 distinct CDR3 sequences, 20% to 25% seen once. Sequencing was performed on peripheral blood. The origin of the receptors is a woman between 18 and 29 years old with stable Graves' hyperthyroidism. Each CDR3 is given with its conserved first and last residue. The D gene is left open where the match is weak. Size is stated for part of the rows, as once, few or many counts, or as a class when the clone is expanded.

j_gene	d_gene	v_gene	abundance	CDR3nt	CDR3aa
TRBJ1-5	-	TRBV28	-	TGTGCCAGCAGTACCGACGGGGCAGGGGCACAGCAGCCCCAGCATTTT	CASSTDGAGAQQPQHF
TRBJ1-2	-	TRBV7-9	many	TGTGCCAGCAGTAAAAGTGGGTCCTATGGCTACACCTTC	CASSKSGSYGYTF
TRBJ2-7	-	TRBV9	many	TGTGCCAGCAGTCGAAATATATTCGCTGGGGCCTACGAGCAGTACTTC	CASSRNIFAGAYEQYF
TRBJ1-2	-	TRBV6-5	many	TGTGCCAGCAGCCCCCCGTTCGGGAGCCATGGCTACACCTTC	CASSPPFGSHGYTF
TRBJ1-1	TRBD1	TRBV9	many	TGTGCCAGCAGCGTAGCGGGGACAGGGGGACCTGAAGCTTTCTTT	CASSVAGTGGPEAFF
TRBJ2-7	-	TRBV20-1	many	TGCAGTGCTAGCGGGAGTTTTTCCTACGAGCAGTACTTC	CSASGSFSYEQYF
TRBJ1-5	-	TRBV30	many	TGTGCCTGGAGTGTACGGGGGGATCAGCCCCAGCATTTT	CAWSVRGDQPQHF
TRBJ1-2	-	TRBV4-2	few	TGTGCCAGCAGCCAAGCGGGACGGTACTATGGCTACACCTTC	CASSQAGRYYGYTF
TRBJ1-1	-	TRBV19	few	TGTGCCAGTAACTCCGAGGAAATGGGGGACACTGAAGCTTTCTTT	CASNSEEMGDTEAFF
TRBJ1-1	-	TRBV12-3/TRBV12-4	many	TGTGCCAGCGGAGGGATGAACACTGAAGCTTTCTTT	CASGGMNTEAFF
TRBJ1-5	-	TRBV19	many	TGTGCCAGTAGTATAAGTAGGAGTAGAGTGCAGCCCCAGCATTTT	CASSISRSRVQPQHF
TRBJ1-1	-	TRBV27	many	TGTGCCAGCAGTTCAACAATCCGAACTGAAGCTTTCTTT	CASSSTIRTEAFF
TRBJ1-2	-	TRBV12-3/TRBV12-4	few	TGTGCCAGCAGTCCCCTAGGGCGACCCGGCTACACCTTC	CASSPLGRPGYTF
TRBJ2-6	-	TRBV28	many	TGTGCCAGCAGTTCCACCAGTCGGAGCTCTGGGGCCAACGTCCTGACTTTC	CASSSTSRSSGANVLTF
TRBJ2-7	-	TRBV20-1	-	TGCAGTGCTAGAGAAAGTGGGGCTGATTCCTACGAGCAGTACTTC	CSARESGADSYEQYF
TRBJ2-2	TRBD1	TRBV2	once	TGTGCCAGCGGACAGGGGGCCCTCACCGTGGATCTGTTTTTT	CASGQGALTVDLFF
TRBJ1-5	-	TRBV6-2/TRBV6-3	-	TGTGCCAGCAGGGTCCTCCGTAATCAGCCCCAGCATTTT	CASRVLRNQPQHF
TRBJ2-7	TRBD1	TRBV4-2	few	TGTGCCAGCAGCCAAGAATGGGACAGTGCCTACGAGCAGTACTTC	CASSQEWDSAYEQYF
TRBJ2-2	-	TRBV18	few	TGTGCCAGCTCACCGAACTCCCAAGGCGACACCGGGGAGCTGTTTTTT	CASSPNSQGDTGELFF
TRBJ2-7	TRBD1	TRBV12-3/TRBV12-4	-	TGTGCCAGCAGTCTAGGACAGGCCACCCACGAGCAGTACTTC	CASSLGQATHEQYF
TRBJ2-2	TRBD2	TRBV6-5	-	TGTGCCAGCAGTTACAAGCGGGGGGTAACCGGGGAGCTGTTTTTT	CASSYKRGVTGELFF
TRBJ1-6	-	TRBV7-2	many	TGTGCCAGCAGCTTTGGGAATAATTCACCCCTCCACTTT	CASSFGNNSPLHF
TRBJ1-1	-	TRBV12-3/TRBV12-4	many	TGTGCCAGCAGTTTGGAGGAGAGCACTGAAGCTTTCTTT	CASSLEESTEAFF
TRBJ1-1	-	TRBV28	-	TGTGCCACCATACCCCCAGAGAACACTGAAGCTTTCTTT	CATIPPENTEAFF
TRBJ2-5	-	TRBV20-1	-	TGCAGTGCTAGTCCGGGGGCGGGGGAGACCCAGTACTTC	CSASPGAGETQYF
TRBJ1-1	-	TRBV19	many	TGTGCCAGTAGTAGCGATCGGGATCAAGGGATTGTCGCTGAAGCTTTCTTT	CASSSDRDQGIVAEAFF
TRBJ2-5	-	TRBV7-3	many	TGTGCCAGCAGCTTAACGTCGAACCGAGAAGAGACCCAGTACTTC	CASSLTSNREETQYF
TRBJ1-6	-	TRBV6-1	-	TGTGCCAGCAGTGAAGAAGGGGACACTTCACCCCTCCACTTT	CASSEEGDTSPLHF
TRBJ2-7	-	TRBV20-1	many	TGCAGTGCTAGCTTGGAAGCAGGGGCGAGGGAGCAGTACTTC	CSASLEAGAREQYF